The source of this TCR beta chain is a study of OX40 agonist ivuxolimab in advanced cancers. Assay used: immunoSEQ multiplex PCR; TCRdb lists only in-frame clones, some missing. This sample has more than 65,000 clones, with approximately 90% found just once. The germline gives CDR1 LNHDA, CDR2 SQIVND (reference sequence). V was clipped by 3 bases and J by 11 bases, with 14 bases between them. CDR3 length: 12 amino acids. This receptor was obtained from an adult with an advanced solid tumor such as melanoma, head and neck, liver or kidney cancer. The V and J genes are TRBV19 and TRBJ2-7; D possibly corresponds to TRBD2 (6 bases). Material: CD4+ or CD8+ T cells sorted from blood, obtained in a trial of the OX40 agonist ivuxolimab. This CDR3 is CASSIAGTNKYF. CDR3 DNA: TGTGCCAGTAGTATCGCGGGGACCAACAAGTACTTC.